These 31 T cell receptor beta chains came from one sample sequenced in a study of cytomegalovirus exposure and HLA in healthy donors. 60 Vbeta and 13 Jbeta primers were used in PCR. Assay used: immunoSEQ multiplex PCR; TCRdb lists only in-frame clones, some missing. The sample holds tens of thousands of clones, 75% to 85% seen once. The material sequenced was PBMCs. All receptors derive from a man aged 25-45 years in good health and CMV-seronegative.

About this clone itself: One end of the junction does not line up with germline, which may come from a read error. This chain uses TRBV7-9 with TRBJ1-4, with 8 nucleotides matching TRBD1. Germline values: CDR1 SEHNR, CDR2 FQNEAQ (reference sequence). This CDR3 has 15 residues. CDR3 in amino acids: CSSSLGTGGGEKLFF. Written as DNA, the CDR3 is TGTTCCAGCAGCTTGGGCACAGGGGGTGGTGAAAAACTGTTTTTT.

Comment on this clone: At one boundary the junction diverges from the germline segment, which might be a read error. This chain uses TRBV7-8 with TRBJ2-3; possibly TRBD2 for D (6 bases). CDR1 is SGHVS, CDR2 FQNEAQ, per germline. The CDR3 is made up of 18 amino acids. In nucleotides, the CDR3 is TGTGCCAGCAGTTTAGCAGGTAGTGGTAGCGGTGCATCAGATACGCAGTATTTT. This sequence encodes CASSLAGSGSGASDTQYF.

The J gene is TRBJ2-7, the V gene TRBV27; D is possibly TRBD1 (6 bases). Germline lookup yields CDR1 MNHEY and CDR2 SMNVEV (reference sequence). The CDR3 sequence is 15 residues long. Trimming took off 3 bases at V and 3 bases at J, with 15 bases between the two ends. The CDR3 protein is CASSFGGTKRYEQYF. CDR3 bases: TGTGCCAGCAGTTTTGGTGGGACAAAGCGCTACGAGCAGTACTTC.

The chain combines TRBV6-6 with TRBJ1-2, with TRBD1 as a possible D gene (5 bases). The CDR3 totals 11 residues. Looked up from germline, CDR1 is MNHNY and CDR2 is SVGAGI (reference sequence). In DNA form, the CDR3 reads TGTGCGGCGGAACAGGATAATGGCTACACCTTC. It yields the protein CAAEQDNGYTF.

The rearrangement joins TRBV5-1 to TRBJ2-5; 9 positions match TRBD1. Germline V lookup: CDR1 SGHRS, CDR2 YFSETQ. The CDR3 has 13 amino acids. V trimming: 2 bases; J trimming: 4 bases; junction bases outside the gene matches: 0. CDR3 DNA: TGCGCCAGCAGCTTACAGGGGGCAGAGACCCAGTACTTC. Its translation: CASSLQGAETQYF.

This CDR3 is CAWSPSQSTYEQYF. CDR3 bases: TGTGCCTGGAGTCCCAGTCAATCAACCTACGAGCAGTACTTC. The J gene is TRBJ2-7, the V gene TRBV30, with no clear D. Germline assignment: CDR1 GTSNPN and CDR2 SVGIG (reference sequence). The germline V and J ends were trimmed by 2 bases and 2 bases, with 13 bases remaining between them. This CDR3 contains 14 residues.

This rearrangement joins TRBV7-8 to TRBJ2-7; TRBD1 aligns across 7 bases. V lost 10 bases and J lost 4; bases outside the gene matches: 10. Germline V gene data show CDR1 as SGHVS and CDR2 as FQNEAQ. This CDR3 has 13 amino acids. The CDR3 coding sequence is TGTGCCACTACGGACAGGAACAATTACGAGCAGTACTTC. Residues: CATTDRNNYEQYF.

The genes are TRBV6-5 and TRBJ2-3; TRBD2 aligns across 7 bases. The germline V gene encodes CDR1 MNHEY and CDR2 SVGAGI. The CDR3 is 14 residues long. V was pared by 4 bases and J by 1 base, with 2 bases of the junction left unmatched. The CDR3 DNA reads as TGTGCCAGCAGTTGGGGAGGGCGCACAGATACGCAGTATTTT. Protein: CASSWGGRTDTQYF.

J is TRBJ2-7 and V is TRBV30, with 7 bases that match TRBD1. V trimming: 4 bases; J trimming: 6 bases; junction bases outside the gene matches: 3. The germline V gene has CDR1 GTSNPN and CDR2 SVGIG (reference sequence). This CDR3 contains 11 residues. CDR3 nucleotide sequence: TGTGCCTGGACACAGGGGACCGAGCAGTACTTC. Translation: CAWTQGTEQYF. Full variable domain (outside the CDR3, taken from reference TRBV30 and TRBJ2-7): SQTIHQWPATLVQPVGSPLSLECTVEGTSNPNLYWYRQAAGRGLQLLFYSVGIGQISSEVPQNLSASRPQDRQFILSSKKLLLSDSGFYLCAWTQGTEQYFGPGTRLTVT.

This chain connects TRBV5-4 to TRBJ2-4, with TRBD2 as a possible D gene (6 bases). CDR1 and CDR2 (germline): SGHNT, YYREEE (reference sequence). The ends were cut back, 4 bases at V and 5 bases at J, with 19 bases in the middle. CDR3 length: 16 amino acids. CDR3: CASSAEGAQQENIQYF. DNA of the CDR3: TGTGCCAGCAGCGCGGAGGGAGCCCAACAAGAAAACATTCAGTACTTC. The whole variable domain, filled in from reference TRBV5-4 and TRBJ2-4, reads ETGVTQSPTHLIKTRGQQVTLRCSSQSGHNTVSWYQQALGQGPQFIFQYYREEENGRGNFPPRFSGLQFPNYSSELNVNALELDDSALYLCASSAEGAQQENIQYFGAGTRLSVL.

The rearrangement joins TRBV12-5 to TRBJ2-5; 8 positions agree with TRBD2. The CDR3 totals 14 residues. The J segment lost 4 bases and the V segment lost 0 bases, leaving 1 base of the junction unmatched. Germline V gene lookup returns CDR1 LGHNT and CDR2 FRNRAP. This CDR3 is CASGLVGGGETQYF. The CDR3 DNA reads as TGTGCTAGTGGTTTGGTCGGGGGGGGAGAGACCCAGTACTTC.

The chain has TRBV5-6 and TRBJ1-6; D not certain. Germline CDR1 reads SGHDT; CDR2 reads YYEEEE. Trimming stripped 4 bases from V and 0 bases from J, with 11 bases between. The CDR3 spans 16 residues. CDR3 amino acids: CASSGYRSSYNSPLHF. CDR3 coding DNA: TGTGCCAGCAGCGGGTACAGAAGCTCCTATAATTCACCCCTCCACTTT.

The rearrangement uses TRBV5-4 and TRBJ1-2; D ambiguous. Germline V CDR1 and CDR2: SGHNT, YYREEE (reference sequence). V shed 0 bases and J shed 2 bases, with 8 bases lying between them. This CDR3 has 14 amino acids. The CDR3 bases are TGTGCCAGCAGCTTGGCGGGAGGGAACTATGGCTACACCTTC. Protein: CASSLAGGNYGYTF.

The chain uses TRBV4-3 and TRBJ2-7; perhaps TRBD2 as D (7 bases). V was cut by 1 base and J by 2 bases, with 12 bases left in between. Germline loops: CDR1 LGHNA, CDR2 YSLEER. The CDR3 loop spans 15 amino acids. CDR3: CASSQGGGATYEQYF. CDR3 bases: TGCGCCAGCAGCCAAGGAGGGGGGGCCACCTACGAGCAGTACTTC.

The gene calls are TRBV21-1 and TRBJ1-1. TRBV21-1 is given as a pseudogene. This CDR3 is 14 amino acids long. As DNA, the CDR3 is TGTGCCAGCAGCAATGGAGCCTTAAACACTGAAGCTTTCTTT. Translation gives CASSNGALNTEAFF.

V gene TRBV9 combines with J gene TRBJ2-1; 7 bases match TRBD1. The CDR3 is made up of 17 amino acids. V gave up 3 bases and J gave up 0 bases; unmatched junction bases: 9. Germline lookup yields CDR1 SGDLS and CDR2 YYNGEE. CDR3 loop: CASSAGPGGSSYNEQFF. DNA for the CDR3: TGTGCCAGCAGCGCAGGACCAGGGGGAAGCTCCTACAATGAGCAGTTCTTC.

The genes are TRBV7-6 and TRBJ2-3, with 10 bases that match TRBD2. This CDR3 has 17 residues. The germline gives CDR1 SGHVS, CDR2 FNYEAQ. Trimming at V came to 5 bases and at J to 5 bases, leaving 13 bases not matched to a gene. CDR3 bases: TGTGCCAGCAGCGCCTATGAGCGGGGGGGGAGTGGAGATACGCAGTATTTT. It is translated as CASSAYERGGSGDTQYF.

This clone occurred once. V gene TRBV20-1 combines with J gene TRBJ1-1; D uncertain. The germline CDR1 and CDR2 sequences are DFQATT and SNEGSKA (reference sequence). The CDR3 is made up of 11 amino acids. V gave up 3 bases and J gave up 7 bases, with 9 bases separating them. Written as DNA, the CDR3 is TGCAGTGCTAGGGGCCACAGTGAAGCTTTCTTT. It translates to CSARGHSEAFF.

This chain uses TRBV9 with TRBJ2-3; tentatively, D is TRBD2 (6 bases). This CDR3 region has 14 residues. Germline lookup yields CDR1 SGDLS and CDR2 YYNGEE. The V end lost 1 base, the J end lost 6 bases, and 12 bases lay between the germline ends. CDR3 DNA: TGTGCCAGCAGCGTATCCCTCCGGGGGGATACGCAGTATTTT. Amino acid sequence: CASSVSLRGDTQYF.

The chain uses TRBV6-6 and TRBJ2-7; D is uncertain. The CDR3 contains 13 residues. V lost 2 bases to trimming and J lost 2 bases, with 7 bases between them. Germline lookup yields CDR1 MNHNY and CDR2 SVGAGI (reference sequence). CDR3 DNA: TGTGCCAGCAGTTACACAGTCACCTACGAGCAGTACTTC. This translates into CASSYTVTYEQYF.

In nucleotides, the CDR3 is TGTGCCGGCACCCCCACCCCAGGCGCGAACACTGAAGCTTTCTTT. Translation: CAGTPTPGANTEAFF. The J gene is TRBJ1-1, the V gene TRBV6-5; no definite D call. V was shortened by 11 bases and J by 1 base, with 20 bases between the two germline ends. The CDR3 is made up of 15 amino acids. The germline CDR1 and CDR2 sequences are MNHEY and SVGAGI.

The chain links TRBV5-6 to TRBJ1-6; 9 nucleotides line up with TRBD1. Losses at the gene ends were 3 bases for V and 8 bases for J; bases not matched to a gene: 0. This CDR3 contains 13 residues. Germline V gene data show CDR1 as SGHDT and CDR2 as YYEEEE. CDR3 in amino acids: CASSWDRDSPLHF. As DNA, the CDR3 is TGTGCCAGCAGCTGGGACAGGGATTCACCCCTCCACTTT.

The chain combines TRBV6-6 with TRBJ2-5, with D perhaps TRBD2 (5 bases). This CDR3 spans 16 amino acids. V dropped 0 bases and J dropped 1 base, with 12 bases sitting between them. CDR1 is MNHNY and CDR2 is SVGAGI in the germline V gene (reference sequence). The CDR3 bases are TGTGCCAGCAGTTACTCGTTAGCTAGCACCCAAGAGACCCAGTACTTC. Amino acid sequence: CASSYSLASTQETQYF.

V gene TRBV4-2 combines with J gene TRBJ2-7; D is perhaps TRBD1 (5 bases). The CDR3 covers 16 residues. The germline V gene has CDR1 LGHNA and CDR2 YNFKEQ. V was trimmed by 0 bases and J by 5 bases, leaving 17 bases between them. The CDR3 bases are TGTGCCAGCAGCCAAGAATGGCAGGGTAGTTTCGACGAGCAGTACTTC. Amino acids: CASSQEWQGSFDEQYF.

The chain carries TRBV15 and TRBJ2-5; 11 bases are shared with TRBD1. The better agreement between TRBJ2-7 and the DNA end casts doubt on the J call. Germline V gene sequence: CDR1 LNHNV, CDR2 YYDKDF (reference sequence). The CDR3 runs to 14 residues. DNA for the CDR3: TGTGCCACCAGCAAGGGACAGGGGGCCTACGAGCAGTACTTC. The encoded protein is CATSKGQGAYEQYF.

The count of this clone is one. CDR3 in DNA: TGTGCCAGCAGATCAGGGGGCTCGGGGATTAATTCACCCCTCCACTTT. This translates into CASRSGGSGINSPLHF. The chain employs TRBV2 and TRBJ1-6; 8 bases fit TRBD1. This CDR3 is 16 amino acids long. V lost 6 bases to trimming and J lost 6 bases; unmatched junction nucleotides: 10. Per the germline V gene, CDR1 is SNHLY and CDR2 is FYNNEI.

The genes are TRBV11-3 and TRBJ2-1; 16 bases are a match to TRBD2. Germline trimming cut 4 bases from V and 8 bases from J; bases unmatched to any gene: 5. The CDR3 runs 16 residues. Germline V gene lookup returns CDR1 SGHNT and CDR2 YENEEA. The CDR3 nucleotides are TGTGCCAGCAGCTCCGGGACTAGCGGGAGGGCTGATGAGCAGTTCTTC. Translation: CASSSGTSGRADEQFF.

The V gene is TRBV2, the J gene TRBJ1-4; D is perhaps TRBD1 (5 bases). This CDR3 spans 14 amino acids. From germline, CDR1 is SNHLY and CDR2 FYNNEI. The V gene lost 1 base and the J gene lost 8 bases, with 11 bases spanning the gap. The CDR3 here is CASSEGAGGEKLFF. The CDR3 bases are TGTGCCAGCAGTGAAGGGGCGGGGGGGGAAAAACTGTTTTTT.

The chain employs TRBV6-6 and TRBJ2-7; D is undetermined. The CDR3 contains 13 residues. Deletions cut 5 bases from V and 3 bases from J, with 11 bases between. Germline V gene lookup returns CDR1 MNHNY and CDR2 SVGAGI (reference sequence). CDR3 loop: CASSVTGFYEQYF. Here the CDR3 DNA reads TGTGCCAGCAGTGTGACTGGTTTCTACGAGCAGTACTTC.

This chain links TRBV18 with TRBJ1-5; D might be TRBD1 (5 bases). The CDR3 loop spans 14 amino acids. The germline V gene encodes CDR1 KGHSH and CDR2 LQKENI. The V gene lost 2 bases and the J gene lost 4 bases, with 9 bases spanning the gap. CDR3 coding DNA: TGTGCCAGCTCACCAGGGGGAGGGAATCAGCCCCAGCATTTT. Translated: CASSPGGGNQPQHF.

This clone has only one observation. The chain combines TRBV6-5 with TRBJ2-1; unclear D gene. V dropped 5 bases and J dropped 4 bases, with 6 bases sitting between them. The germline V gene encodes CDR1 MNHEY and CDR2 SVGAGI. The CDR3 consists of 12 residues. CDR3 sequence (DNA): TGTGCCAGCAGTACGGAGTACAATGAGCAGTTCTTC. Protein: CASSTEYNEQFF.